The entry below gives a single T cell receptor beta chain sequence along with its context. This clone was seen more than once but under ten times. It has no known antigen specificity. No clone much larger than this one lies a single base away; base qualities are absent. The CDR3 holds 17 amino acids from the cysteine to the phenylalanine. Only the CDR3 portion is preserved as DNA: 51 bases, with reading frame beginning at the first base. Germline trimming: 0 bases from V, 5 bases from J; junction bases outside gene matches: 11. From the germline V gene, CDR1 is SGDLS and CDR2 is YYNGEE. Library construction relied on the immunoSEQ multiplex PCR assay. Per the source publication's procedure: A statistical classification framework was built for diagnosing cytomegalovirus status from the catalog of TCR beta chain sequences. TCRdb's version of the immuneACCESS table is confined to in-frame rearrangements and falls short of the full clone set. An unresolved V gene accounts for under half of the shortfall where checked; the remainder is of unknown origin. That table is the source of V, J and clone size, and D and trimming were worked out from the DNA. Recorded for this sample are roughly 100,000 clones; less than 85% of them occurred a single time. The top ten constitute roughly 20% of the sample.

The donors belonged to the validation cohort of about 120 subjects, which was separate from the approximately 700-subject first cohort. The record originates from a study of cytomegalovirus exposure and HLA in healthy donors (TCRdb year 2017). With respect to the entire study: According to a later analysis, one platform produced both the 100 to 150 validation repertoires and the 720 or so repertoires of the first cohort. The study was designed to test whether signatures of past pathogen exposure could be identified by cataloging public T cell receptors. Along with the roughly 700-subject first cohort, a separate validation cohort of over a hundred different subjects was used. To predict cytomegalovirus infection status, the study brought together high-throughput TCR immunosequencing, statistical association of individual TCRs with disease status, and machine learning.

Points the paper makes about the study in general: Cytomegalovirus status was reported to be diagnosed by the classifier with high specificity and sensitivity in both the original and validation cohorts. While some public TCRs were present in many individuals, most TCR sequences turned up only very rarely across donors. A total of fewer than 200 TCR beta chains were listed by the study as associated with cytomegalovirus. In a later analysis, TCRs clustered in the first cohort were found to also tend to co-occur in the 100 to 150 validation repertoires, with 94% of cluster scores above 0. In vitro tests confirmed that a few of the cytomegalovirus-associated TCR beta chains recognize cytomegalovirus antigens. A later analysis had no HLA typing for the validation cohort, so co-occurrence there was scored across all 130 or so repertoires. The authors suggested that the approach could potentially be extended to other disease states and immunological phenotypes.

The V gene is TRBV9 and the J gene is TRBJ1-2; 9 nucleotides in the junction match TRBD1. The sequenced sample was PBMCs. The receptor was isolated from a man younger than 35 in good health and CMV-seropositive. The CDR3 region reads CASSVGSPGQGQYGYTF. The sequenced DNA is TGTGCCAGCAGCGTAGGATCCCCGGGACAGGGACAGTATGGCTACACCTTC.